This T cell receptor (beta chain) was recovered during a study of shared clonotypes between healthy human individuals. J was trimmed by 4 bases and V by 1 base; bases with no gene match: 8. The CDR3 totals 16 residues. Germline lookup yields CDR1 SGHVS and CDR2 FQNEAQ. Ten immunoSEQ deep assay plates were used to sequence the DNA of unsorted PBMCs. Only in-frame clones appear in the TCRdb table, and some are missing; sequencing was by immunoSEQ multiplex PCR. The sample shows about 510,000 clones, 75% to 80% of them seen only once. What was sequenced was PBMCs. The TCR sequence derives from a woman aged 40 to 50 in good health. Some clones in this sample may be carry-over from other donors' samples. The chain uses TRBV7-8 and TRBJ2-7, with TRBD1 matching over 9 bases. The CDR3: CASSLEGQGPGYEQYF. Written as DNA, the CDR3 is TGTGCCAGCAGCTTAGAGGGACAGGGTCCGGGGTACGAGCAGTACTTC.